This TCR beta chain was identified during a study of blood T cell repertoires in COVID-19. The method was immunoSEQ multiplex PCR; TCRdb's version includes in-frame clones alone and lacks a portion of them. The repertoire has approximately 190,000 clones, around 83% of them found once; the top ten carry around 24%. Germline trimming cut 1 base from V and 3 bases from J; bases unmatched to any gene: 6. The CDR3 runs 15 residues. CDR1 is SGHNT and CDR2 is YYREEE in the germline V gene (reference sequence). The source is a woman in her thirties or forties in a cohort exposed to, infected with or recovered from COVID-19 (not recorded which). The material sequenced was PBMCs or T cells enriched from blood (not recorded which). This chain connects TRBV5-4 to TRBJ1-2, with TRBD1 matching over 7 bases. CDR3 in amino acids: CASSLIGRGDYGYTF. The DNA of the CDR3 is TGTGCCAGCAGCTTGATAGGCAGGGGGGACTATGGCTACACCTTC.